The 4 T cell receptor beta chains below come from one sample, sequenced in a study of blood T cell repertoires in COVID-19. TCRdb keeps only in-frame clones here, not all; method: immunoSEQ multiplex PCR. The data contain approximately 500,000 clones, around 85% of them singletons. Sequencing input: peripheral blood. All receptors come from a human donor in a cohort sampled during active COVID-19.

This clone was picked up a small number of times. As DNA, the CDR3 is TGCGCCAGCAGCTTTGACGGAGCTGGAAACACCATATATTTT. This translates into CASSFDGAGNTIYF. The chain carries TRBV5-1 and TRBJ1-3; D remains unclear. Germline V gives CDR1 SGHRS, CDR2 YFSETQ. V lost 2 bases, J lost 2 bases, and 8 bases lay in between. This CDR3 has 14 residues. The full variable domain, completed using reference TRBV5-1 and TRBJ1-3, is KAGVTQTPRYLIKTRGQQVTLSCSPISGHRSVSWYQQTPGQGLQFLFEYFSETQRNKGNFPGRFSGRQFSNSRSEMNVSTLELGDSALYLCASSFDGAGNTIYFGEGSWLTVV.

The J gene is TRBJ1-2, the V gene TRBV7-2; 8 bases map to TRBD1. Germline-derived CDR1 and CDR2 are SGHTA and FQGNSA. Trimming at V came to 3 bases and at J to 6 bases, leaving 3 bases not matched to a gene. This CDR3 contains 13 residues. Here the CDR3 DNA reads TGTGCCAGCAGCTTGGGGACAGGCAATGGCTACACCTTC. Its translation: CASSLGTGNGYTF.

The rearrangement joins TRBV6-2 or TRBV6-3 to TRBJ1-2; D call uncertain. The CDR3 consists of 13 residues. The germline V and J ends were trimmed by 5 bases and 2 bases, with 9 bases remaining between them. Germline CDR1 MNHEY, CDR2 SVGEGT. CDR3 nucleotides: TGTGCCAGCAGTAGGACGGGAAACTATGGCTACACCTTC. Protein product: CASSRTGNYGYTF.

This chain's CDR3 is CASSLQGRETQYF. In nucleotides, the CDR3 is TGTGCCAGCAGCTTACAGGGGAGAGAGACCCAGTACTTC. The chain couples TRBV7-9 to TRBJ2-5; D is perhaps TRBD1 (6 bases). The V gene lost 2 bases and the J gene lost 4 bases, with 8 bases spanning the gap. This CDR3 contains 13 residues. Germline V gene data show CDR1 as SEHNR and CDR2 as FQNEAQ (reference sequence). The complete variable domain, with remaining parts taken from reference TRBV7-9 and TRBJ2-5, reads DTGVSQNPRHKITKRGQNVTFRCDPISEHNRLYWYRQTLGQGPEFLTYFQNEAQLEKSRLLSDRFSAERPKGSFSTLEIQRTEQGDSAMYLCASSLQGRETQYFGPGTRLLVL.